The T cell receptor (beta chain) described here comes from a study of CD8+ T cells in alopecia areata. After isolation, RNA underwent reverse transcription to generate cDNA as the sequencing template. Generated by immunoSEQ multiplex PCR, the TCRdb table keeps only in-frame clones and is missing some. The sample lists some 110,000 clones, approximately 60% occurring once. Germline V gives CDR1 SGHTA, CDR2 FQGTGA. V trimming: 9 bases; J trimming: 0 bases; junction bases outside the gene matches: 5. The CDR3 is 14 residues long. The chain carries TRBV7-3 and TRBJ2-3, with 8 nucleotides matching TRBD2. The TCR originated in a human donor in good health. Sequences were obtained from CD4+ T cells sorted from blood. CDR3 coding DNA: TGTGCCAGTAGAGCGGGAGCTAGCACAGATACGCAGTATTTT. This gives the protein CASRAGASTDTQYF.